The present TCR beta chain was sequenced within a study of T cells in Graves' hyperthyroidism and ophthalmopathy. What was amplified from RNA transcripts were TCR beta CDR3 regions. The TCR CDR3 was amplified in a first-round RT-PCR using the HTBI primer set. TCRdb reanalysed the multiplex PCR reads using MiXCR and keeps one entry per CDR3 protein. The table records some 550,000 distinct CDR3 sequences, less than 25% of them present only once. This clonotype was seen ten or more times. V was cut by 0 bases and J by 6 bases, with 6 bases left in between. Germline V CDR1 and CDR2: ENHRY, SYGVKD. The CDR3 covers 13 residues.

This sequence joins TRBV10-3 and TRBJ1-5; D remains ambiguous. Sequencing was performed on blood. This receptor was identified in a man aged 18 to 30 with Graves' hyperthyroidism. In nucleotides, the CDR3 is TGTGCCATCAGTGAGTCTACGGGTCAGCCCCAGCATTTT. It is translated as CAISESTGQPQHF.